Detailed here is one T cell receptor beta chain. This clone was seen only once. It lacks a known antigen. No much larger clone is present one base from it, and per-base qualities are unavailable. Its CDR3 holds 15 amino acids, cysteine through phenylalanine. Of the read, only the CDR3 DNA is kept; its 45 bases are in frame from base 1. V lost 1 base and J lost 5 bases; the stretch between them is 11 bases long. Per the germline V gene (reference sequence), LNHNV is the CDR1 and YYDKDF is the CDR2. One collaborating source in Seattle enrolled patients during active infection and followed them longitudinally through the course of disease. Collaborating institutions collected whole blood in K2EDTA tubes following their own protocols. For TCRbeta analysis, collaborator samples were shipped as frozen whole blood, as isolated PBMCs, or as DNA extracted from either sample type. The immunoSEQ Assay, a bias-controlled multiplex PCR, was used to amplify TCRbeta CDR3 regions from genomic DNA. On the authors' methods: The number of nucleated cells in each sample was estimated by amplification of reference gene primers within the assay. To quantify the absolute abundance of each unique TCRbeta CDR3 rearrangement, sequence reads were collapsed and filtered. Productive Simpson clonality was computed per sample as the square root of Simpson's diversity index over productive rearrangements. As stored in TCRdb, this immuneACCESS dataset retains in-frame rearrangements with V and J assigned. A fraction of the clones does not appear; measured against another copy, unresolved V genes explain less than half of the discrepancy, and the remainder lacks a known reason. V, J and clone size were drawn from that table, and D and trimming were deduced from the DNA. Present in this sample are about 310,000 clones, about 90% of which were seen just once. The biggest ten clones account for under 1.1% of the sample.

The sample belongs to a study of blood T cell repertoires in COVID-19 (dated by TCRdb to about 2020). Regarding the complete study: The collaborator samples originated in the United States, Italy and Spain and spanned the acute and convalescent phases of COVID-19. The prospective study material was composed of cDNA or gDNA derived from T cells, B-cell-depleted T cells, or PBMCs. The dataset comprised deeply sampled blood TCRbeta repertoires from subjects exposed to, actively infected with, or recovered from COVID-19. The repertoires were released in a freely available public database meant as a resource for research on the immune response to SARS-CoV-2. Samples came from the ongoing ImmuneRACE study (first 160 participants) plus 1,254 subjects from 6 global collaborators. A de-identified subject ID, COVID-19 status, age in years and sex were almost always included in the sample metadata. Where available, HLA class I and class II types were taken from metadata supplied by the sample provider and were not determined by assay-based typing. Overall study outcomes, separate from this receptor: The amount of clinical and demographic metadata varied by source and participant and was provided uncurated.

Input material: peripheral blood. The source of this sequence is a woman aged 40 to 50 with COVID-19, enrolled during active disease. The rearrangement joined TRBV15 to TRBJ2-2, with TRBD2 as a weak D call on 6 bases. The DNA reads TGTGCCACCAGCAGAGGGGACTCACTTACCGGGGAGCTGTTTTTT. Translated, this is CATSRGDSLTGELFF.